The clone carrying this TCR beta chain was observed at least ten times. Antigen: not known. The data belong to a study of naive and memory T cell subsets. CMV status came from CD4+ T cell IFNgamma after overnight CMV lysate stimulation of fresh PBMCs. General study findings and limits: TCR abundance followed a power law differing between naive and memory subsets. Over 85% of naive TCR sequences appeared only once, unlike memory subsets. Especially in CD8 cells, naive repertoires contained a few larger clonotypes, possibly CD45RA-re-expressing memory cells.

Two oligonucleotides, mixed equimolar, formed the beta constant-region primer covering TRBC1 and TRBC2. Nested alpha and beta constant-region primers with the SP2 primer drove four PCR rounds on ligated cDNA. TCRdb re-analysed the UMI-ligation and nested PCR reads in MiXCR, keeping a single row per CDR3 protein. The sample records 90,000 to 120,000 distinct CDR3 sequences, about 14% being singletons. Sequencing used naive CD8+ T cells from blood. This TCR came from a human donor in good health.

In DNA, the CDR3 is TGTGCCAGCAGCGTAGAACCGAATCAGCCCCAGCATTTT. Translated, it gives CASSVEPNQPQHF. This sequence joins TRBV9 and TRBJ1-5; unclear D gene. This CDR3 has 13 residues. The V gene lost 0 bases and the J gene lost 4 bases, with 5 bases spanning the gap. Germline CDR1 SGDLS, CDR2 YYNGEE.